The clone carrying this T cell receptor beta chain was seen a few times. Documented time point: patch test 3, about 24 weeks after DPC sensitization. The treatment: therapeutic diphenylcyclopropenone sensitization with weekly scalp DPC. The data derive from a study of human T cells and chemical hapten exposure. TCRdb ran MiXCR on the RACE reads and lists one entry per CDR3 protein. This sample carries some 180,000 distinct CDR3 sequences, about 25% of them seen once, and the ten largest clones take approximately 2.5%. V lost 1 base, J lost 7 bases, and 7 bases stayed unmatched. Germline CDR1 SGHNT, CDR2 YYREEE (reference sequence). This CDR3 comprises 15 residues.

The clonotype comes from a woman between 40 and 50 years old with alopecia areata. Some clones in this sample may be carry-over from other donors' samples. The chain carries TRBV5-4 and TRBJ2-1; 8 nucleotides line up with TRBD2. The material was whole blood, obtained in connection with sensitization to the hapten diphenylcyclopropenone (DPC). The CDR3 DNA reads TGTGCCAGCAGCTTGATCGGGAGGGCCGAGAATGAGCAGTTCTTC. Its translation: CASSLIGRAENEQFF.